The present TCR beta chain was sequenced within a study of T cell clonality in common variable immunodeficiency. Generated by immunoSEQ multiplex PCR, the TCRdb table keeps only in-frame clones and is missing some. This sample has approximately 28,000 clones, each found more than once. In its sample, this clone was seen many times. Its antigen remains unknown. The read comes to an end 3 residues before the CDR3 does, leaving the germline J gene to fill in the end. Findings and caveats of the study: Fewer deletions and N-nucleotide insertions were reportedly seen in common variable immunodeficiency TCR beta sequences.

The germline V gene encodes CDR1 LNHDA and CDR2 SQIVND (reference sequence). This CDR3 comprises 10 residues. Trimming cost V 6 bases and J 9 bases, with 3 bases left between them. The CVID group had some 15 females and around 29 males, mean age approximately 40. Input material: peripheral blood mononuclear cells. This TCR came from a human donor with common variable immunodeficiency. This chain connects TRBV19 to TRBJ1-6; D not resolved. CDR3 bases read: TGTGCCAGTAGAGGTTCACCC. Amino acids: CASRGSP. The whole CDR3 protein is CASRGSPLHF. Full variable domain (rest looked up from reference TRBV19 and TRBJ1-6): DGGITQSPKYLFRKEGQNVTLSCEQNLNHDAMYWYRQDPGQGLRLIYYSQIVNDFQKGDIAEGYSVSREKKESFPLTVTSAQKNPTAFYLCASRGSPLHFGNGTRLTVT.